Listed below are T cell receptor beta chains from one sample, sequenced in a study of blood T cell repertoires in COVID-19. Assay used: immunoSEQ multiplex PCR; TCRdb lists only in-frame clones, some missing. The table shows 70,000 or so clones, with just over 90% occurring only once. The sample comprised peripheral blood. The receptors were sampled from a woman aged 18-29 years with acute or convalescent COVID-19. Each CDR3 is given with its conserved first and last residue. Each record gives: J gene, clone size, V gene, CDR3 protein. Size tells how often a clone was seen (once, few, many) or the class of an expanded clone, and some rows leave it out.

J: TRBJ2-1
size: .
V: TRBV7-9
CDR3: CASSPPLAGGPYNEQFF

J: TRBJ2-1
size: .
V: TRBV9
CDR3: CASSSRGSSDEQFF

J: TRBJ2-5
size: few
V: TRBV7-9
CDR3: CASSLASQGYQETQYF

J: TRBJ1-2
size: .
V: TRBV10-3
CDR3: CAISNQGSNYGYTF

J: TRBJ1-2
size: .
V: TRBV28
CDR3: CATEDSRTGARNGYTF

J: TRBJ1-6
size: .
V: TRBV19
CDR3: CASSRLSTGDSPLHF

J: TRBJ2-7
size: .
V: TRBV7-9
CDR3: CASSYVPGLSPGEQYF

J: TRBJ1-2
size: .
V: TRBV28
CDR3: CATFPRADYGYTF

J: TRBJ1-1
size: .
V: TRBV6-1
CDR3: CASSEAPWPQIEAFF

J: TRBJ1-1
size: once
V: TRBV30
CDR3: CAWSGRGSDTEAFF